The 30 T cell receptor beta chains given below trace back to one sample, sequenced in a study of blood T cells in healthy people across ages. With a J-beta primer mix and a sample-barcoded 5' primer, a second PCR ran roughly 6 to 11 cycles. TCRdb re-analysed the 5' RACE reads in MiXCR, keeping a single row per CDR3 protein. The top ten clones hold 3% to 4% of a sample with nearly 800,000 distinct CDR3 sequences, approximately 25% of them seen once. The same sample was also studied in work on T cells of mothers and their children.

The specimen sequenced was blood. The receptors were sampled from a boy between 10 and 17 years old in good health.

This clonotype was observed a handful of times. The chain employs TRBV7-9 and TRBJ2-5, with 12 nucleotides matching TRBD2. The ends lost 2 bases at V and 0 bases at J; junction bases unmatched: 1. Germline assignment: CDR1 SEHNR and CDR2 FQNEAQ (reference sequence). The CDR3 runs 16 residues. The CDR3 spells CASSLPSGGDQETQYF. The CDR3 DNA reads TGTGCCAGCAGCTTACCTAGCGGGGGGGACCAAGAGACCCAGTACTTC.

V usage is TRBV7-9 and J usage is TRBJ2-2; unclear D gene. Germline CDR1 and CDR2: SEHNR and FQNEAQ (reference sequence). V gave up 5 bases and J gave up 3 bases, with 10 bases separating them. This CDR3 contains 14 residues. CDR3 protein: CASSLDLDTGELFF. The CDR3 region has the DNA TGTGCCAGCAGCCTCGATCTGGACACCGGGGAGCTGTTTTTT.

The CDR3 region has the DNA TGTGCCAGCAGTACCAGGTTTGAAGAGACCCAGTACTTC. It is translated as CASSTRFEETQYF. This sequence joins TRBV27 and TRBJ2-5; D not resolved. The CDR3 has 13 amino acids. Germline V gene sequence: CDR1 MNHEY, CDR2 SMNVEV (reference sequence). Trimming stripped 5 bases from V and 3 bases from J, with 10 bases between.

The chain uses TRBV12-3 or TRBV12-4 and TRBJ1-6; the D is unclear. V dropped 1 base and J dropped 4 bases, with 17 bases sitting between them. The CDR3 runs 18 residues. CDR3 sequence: CASSLGWVGSFYNSPLHF. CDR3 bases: TGTGCCAGCAGTTTAGGTTGGGTGGGGAGCTTTTATAATTCACCCCTCCACTTT.

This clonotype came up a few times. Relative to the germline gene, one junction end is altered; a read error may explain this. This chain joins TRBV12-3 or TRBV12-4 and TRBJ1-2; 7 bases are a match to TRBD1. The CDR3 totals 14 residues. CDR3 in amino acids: CASSSPRQGRANFF. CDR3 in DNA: TGTGCCAGCAGTTCGCCGAGACAGGGAAGGGCTAACTTCTTC.

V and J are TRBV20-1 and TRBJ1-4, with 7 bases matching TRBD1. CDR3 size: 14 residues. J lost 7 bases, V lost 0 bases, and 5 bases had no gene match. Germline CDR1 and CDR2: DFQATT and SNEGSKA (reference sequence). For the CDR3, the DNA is TGCAGTGCTAGAGATGTTCAGGGGGGTGAAAAACTGTTTTTT. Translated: CSARDVQGGEKLFF.

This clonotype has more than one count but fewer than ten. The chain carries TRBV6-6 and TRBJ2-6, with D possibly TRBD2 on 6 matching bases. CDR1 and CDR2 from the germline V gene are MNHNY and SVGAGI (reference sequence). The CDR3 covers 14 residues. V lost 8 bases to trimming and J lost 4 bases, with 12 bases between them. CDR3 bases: TGTGCCAGCCGGGACGCGGGAGGGGCCAACGTCCTGACTTTC. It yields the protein CASRDAGGANVLTF.

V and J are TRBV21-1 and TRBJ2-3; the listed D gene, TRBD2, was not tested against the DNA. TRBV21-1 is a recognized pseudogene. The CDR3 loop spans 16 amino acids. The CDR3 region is CANQPLVGGSTDTQYF. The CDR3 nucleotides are TGTGCCAACCAACCCCTAGTGGGAGGGAGCACAGATACGCAGTATTTT.

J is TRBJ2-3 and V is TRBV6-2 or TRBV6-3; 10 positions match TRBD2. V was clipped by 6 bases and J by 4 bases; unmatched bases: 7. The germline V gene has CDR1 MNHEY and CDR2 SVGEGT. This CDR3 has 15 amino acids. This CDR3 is CASRRLAGDADTQYF. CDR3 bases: TGTGCCAGCAGGCGACTAGCGGGCGACGCAGATACGCAGTATTTT.

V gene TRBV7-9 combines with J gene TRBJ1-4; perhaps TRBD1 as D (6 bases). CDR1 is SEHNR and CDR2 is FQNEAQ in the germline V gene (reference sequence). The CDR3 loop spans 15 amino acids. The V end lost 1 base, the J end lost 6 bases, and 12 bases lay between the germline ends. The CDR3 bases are TGTGCCAGCAGCTTAGTACAGGCAGGGGATGAAAAACTGTTTTTT. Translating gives CASSLVQAGDEKLFF.

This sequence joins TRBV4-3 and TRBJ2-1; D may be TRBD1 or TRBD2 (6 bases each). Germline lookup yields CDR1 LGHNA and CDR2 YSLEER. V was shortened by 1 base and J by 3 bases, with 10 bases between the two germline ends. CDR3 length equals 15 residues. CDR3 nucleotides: TGCGCCAGCAGCCAAGGGGGGGCAAACTACAATGAGCAGTTCTTC. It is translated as CASSQGGANYNEQFF.

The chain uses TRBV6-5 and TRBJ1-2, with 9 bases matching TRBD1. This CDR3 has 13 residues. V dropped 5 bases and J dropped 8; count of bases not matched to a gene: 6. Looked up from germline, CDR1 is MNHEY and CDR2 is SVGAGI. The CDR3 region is CASSKGQGLGYTF. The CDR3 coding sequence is TGTGCCAGCAGTAAGGGACAGGGTTTAGGCTACACCTTC.

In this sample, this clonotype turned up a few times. CDR3 in amino acids: CASSFGGLATDTQYF. The CDR3 DNA sequence: TGCGCCAGCAGCTTCGGGGGACTAGCGACTGATACGCAGTATTTT. The chain combines TRBV5-1 with TRBJ2-3, with TRBD2 identical over 10 bases. V lost 2 bases, J lost 6 bases, and 6 bases stayed unmatched. This CDR3 comprises 15 residues. The V gene's germline CDR1 is SGHRS and CDR2 YFSETQ.

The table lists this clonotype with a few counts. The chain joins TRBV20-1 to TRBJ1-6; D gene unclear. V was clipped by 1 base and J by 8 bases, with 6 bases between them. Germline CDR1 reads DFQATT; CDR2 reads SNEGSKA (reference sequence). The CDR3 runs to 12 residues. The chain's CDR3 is CSARGPDSPLHF. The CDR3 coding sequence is TGCAGTGCTAGAGGTCCGGATTCACCCCTCCACTTT.

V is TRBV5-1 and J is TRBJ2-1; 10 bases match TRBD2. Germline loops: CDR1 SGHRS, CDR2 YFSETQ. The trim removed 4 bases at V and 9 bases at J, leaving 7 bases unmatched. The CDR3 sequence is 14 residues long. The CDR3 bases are TGCGCCAGCAGCCTAGCGGGAGTAGTGTTTGAGCAGTTCTTC. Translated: CASSLAGVVFEQFF.

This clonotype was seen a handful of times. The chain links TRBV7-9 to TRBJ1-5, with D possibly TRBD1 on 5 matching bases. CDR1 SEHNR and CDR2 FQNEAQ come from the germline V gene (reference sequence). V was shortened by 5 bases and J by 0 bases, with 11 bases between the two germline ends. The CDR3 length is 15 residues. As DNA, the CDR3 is TGTGCCAGCAGCCCCGGGGGGTCTAGCAATCAGCCCCAGCATTTT. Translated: CASSPGGSSNQPQHF. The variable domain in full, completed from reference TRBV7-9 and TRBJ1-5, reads DTGVSQNPRHKITKRGQNVTFRCDPISEHNRLYWYRQTLGQGPEFLTYFQNEAQLEKSRLLSDRFSAERPKGSFSTLEIQRTEQGDSAMYLCASSPGGSSNQPQHFGDGTRLSIL.

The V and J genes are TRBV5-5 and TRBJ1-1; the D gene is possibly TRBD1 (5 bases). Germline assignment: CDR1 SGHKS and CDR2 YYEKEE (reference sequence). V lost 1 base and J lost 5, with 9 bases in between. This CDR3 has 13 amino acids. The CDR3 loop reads CASSLYGGTEAFF. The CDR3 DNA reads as TGTGCCAGCAGCTTGTATGGGGGAACTGAAGCTTTCTTT.

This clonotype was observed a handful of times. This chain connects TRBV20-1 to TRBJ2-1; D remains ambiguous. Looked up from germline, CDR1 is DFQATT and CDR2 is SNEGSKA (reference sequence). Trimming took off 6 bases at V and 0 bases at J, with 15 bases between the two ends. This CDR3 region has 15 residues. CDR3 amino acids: CSAPNFKSSYNEQFF. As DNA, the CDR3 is TGCAGTGCCCCGAATTTTAAGAGCTCCTACAATGAGCAGTTCTTC.

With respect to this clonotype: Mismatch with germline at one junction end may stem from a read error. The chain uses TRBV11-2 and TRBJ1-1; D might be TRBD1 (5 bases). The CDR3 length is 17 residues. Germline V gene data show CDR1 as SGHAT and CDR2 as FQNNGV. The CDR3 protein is CASSPGSGTRYGTEALF. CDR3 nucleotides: TGTGCCAGCAGCCCTGGGTCAGGGACGCGTTACGGCACTGAAGCTCTCTTT.

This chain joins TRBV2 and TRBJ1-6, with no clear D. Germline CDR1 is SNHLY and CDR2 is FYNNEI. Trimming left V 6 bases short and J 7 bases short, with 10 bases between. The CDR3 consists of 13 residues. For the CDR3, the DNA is TGTGCCAGCAGAAGGACGGTCAATTCACCCCTCCACTTT. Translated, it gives CASRRTVNSPLHF.

The CDR3: CASSPTGYGGDEQFF. The CDR3 nucleotides read TGTGCCAGCAGCCCGACCGGTTACGGTGGGGATGAGCAGTTCTTC. This rearrangement joins TRBV5-5 to TRBJ2-1; D not certain. V dropped 4 bases and J dropped 8 bases, with 19 bases sitting between them. The germline CDR1 and CDR2 sequences are SGHKS and YYEKEE (reference sequence). The CDR3 length is 15 residues.

In nucleotides, the CDR3 is TGTGCCAGCAGTTACTCGAAAGGGGATCACTATGGCTACACCTTC. Translating it yields CASSYSKGDHYGYTF. The chain links TRBV6-5 to TRBJ1-2; a weak D match, TRBD1 (5 bases). V was pared by 0 bases and J by 3 bases, with 11 bases between. This CDR3 has 15 residues. CDR1 MNHEY and CDR2 SVGAGI come from the germline V gene.

The CDR3 spells CASTSGRCSYEQYF. DNA of the CDR3: TGTGCCAGCACTAGCGGGAGGTGTTCCTACGAGCAGTACTTC. The gene calls are TRBV25-1 and TRBJ2-7; 11 bases agree with TRBD2. The CDR3 length is 14 residues. CDR1 is MGHDK and CDR2 is SYGVNS in the germline V gene. J was trimmed by 1 base and V by 7 bases; bases with no gene match: 3.

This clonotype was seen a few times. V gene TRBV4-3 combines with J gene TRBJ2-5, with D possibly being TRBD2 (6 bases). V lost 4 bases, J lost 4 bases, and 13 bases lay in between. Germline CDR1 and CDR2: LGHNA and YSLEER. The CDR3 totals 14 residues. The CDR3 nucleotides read TGCGCCAGCAGCCGAGGGGAGGAGAGAGAGACCCAGTACTTC. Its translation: CASSRGEERETQYF.

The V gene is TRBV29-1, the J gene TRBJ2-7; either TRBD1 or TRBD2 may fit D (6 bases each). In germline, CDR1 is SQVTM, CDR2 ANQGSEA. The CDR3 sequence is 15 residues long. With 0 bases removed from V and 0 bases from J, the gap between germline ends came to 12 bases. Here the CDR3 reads CSVEDNREASYEQYF. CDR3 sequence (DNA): TGCAGCGTTGAAGATAACAGGGAGGCCTCCTACGAGCAGTACTTC.

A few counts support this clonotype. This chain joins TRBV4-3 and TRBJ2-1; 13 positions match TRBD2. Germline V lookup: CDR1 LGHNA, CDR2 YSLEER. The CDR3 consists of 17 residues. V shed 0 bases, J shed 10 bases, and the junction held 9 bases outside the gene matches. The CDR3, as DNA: TGCGCCAGCAGCCAAGAGGCAACTAGCGGGAGGGCCCTCGAGCAGTTCTTC. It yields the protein CASSQEATSGRALEQFF.

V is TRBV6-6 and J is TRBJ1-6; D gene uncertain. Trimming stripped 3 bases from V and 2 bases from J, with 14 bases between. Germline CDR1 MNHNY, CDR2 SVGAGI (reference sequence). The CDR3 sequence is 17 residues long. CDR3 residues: CASSYTQLLTYNSPLHF. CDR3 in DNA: TGTGCCAGCAGTTATACTCAGCTCCTGACCTATAATTCACCCCTCCACTTT.

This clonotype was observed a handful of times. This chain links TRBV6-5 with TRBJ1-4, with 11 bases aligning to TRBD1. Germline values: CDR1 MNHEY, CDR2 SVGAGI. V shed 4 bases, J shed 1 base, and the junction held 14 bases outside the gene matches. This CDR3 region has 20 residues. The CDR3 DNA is TGTGCCAGCAGTTTGCAAGGCCCGGACAGGGGGCTTGTAACTAATGAAAAACTGTTTTTT. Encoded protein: CASSLQGPDRGLVTNEKLFF.

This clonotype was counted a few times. The CDR3 DNA is TGTGCCAGCTCAGGGCTGCGGGGCTATTTACATGGCTACACCTTC. Translation: CASSGLRGYLHGYTF. The rearrangement uses TRBV18 and TRBJ1-2; D is possibly TRBD1 (5 bases). CDR1 is KGHSH, CDR2 LQKENI, per germline. Trimming removed 5 bases from V and 6 bases from J, with 19 bases in between. The CDR3 has 15 residues.

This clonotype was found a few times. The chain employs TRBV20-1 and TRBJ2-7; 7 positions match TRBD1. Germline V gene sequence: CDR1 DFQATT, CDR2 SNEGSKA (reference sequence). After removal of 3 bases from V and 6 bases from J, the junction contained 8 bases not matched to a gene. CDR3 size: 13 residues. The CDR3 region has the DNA TGCAGTGCTAGGCCACAGGGGATTGGCGAGCAGTACTTC. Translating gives CSARPQGIGEQYF.